This TCR beta chain was captured by sequencing in a study of T cell responses to AZD1222 COVID-19 vaccine. Study-wide results and limits: There were repertoire samples only from the period after the peak T cell response. Clonal diversity may have been underestimated in mostly white British donors.

Points on this clone: The antigen is undetermined.

Both about-4-week and about-12-week second-dose recipients were combined. CDR1 SGHTA and CDR2 FQGNSA come from the germline V gene. The CDR3 totals 15 residues. V was pared by 1 base and J by 4 bases, with 13 bases between. Measured with immunoSEQ multiplex PCR; TCRdb has only the in-frame clones, and not every one. The profile shows about 46,000 clones, about 87% of them singletons. The sequenced sample was peripheral blood, obtained 28 days after the second AZD1222 dose. The receptor was isolated from an adult who received the AZD1222 COVID-19 vaccine. The chain recombines TRBV7-2 with TRBJ1-1; tentatively, D is TRBD1 (5 bases). CDR3 coding DNA: TGTGCCAGCAGCTTAGACGTGCAGGGTGGCACTGAAGCTTTCTTT. This encodes CASSLDVQGGTEAFF.